A selection of T cell receptor beta chains follows, all from one sample in a study of CD8 T cells in ankylosing spondylitis. TCRdb reprocessed the 5' RACE reads via MiXCR and lists one record per CDR3 protein. The sample records 380,000 or so distinct CDR3 sequences, 20% being singletons. Sequencing was done on a sample of blood, either unsorted or a sorted T cell fraction (not recorded which). These receptor sequences come from a male donor with ankylosing spondylitis or in good health (not recorded which). Each CDR3 is given with its conserved first and last residue. The D gene is left open where the match is weak. The size entry is marked missing in some rows and otherwise reads once, few, many or a size class.

DNA,CDR3,size,length,D,V,J
TGTGCCAGCAGTTTAGGTTCGCTAGGGGGCCTTGGCTACACCTTC,CASSLGSLGGLGYTF,-,15,TRBD1,TRBV12-3/TRBV12-4,TRBJ1-2
TGTGCCAGCAGGCCCGGGACAGGGGGATGGCATGAGCAGTTCTTC,CASRPGTGGWHEQFF,-,15,TRBD1,TRBV9,TRBJ2-1
TGTGCCAGCAGCCCCCCTCCGGGACAGAAAAACATTCAGTACTTC,CASSPPPGQKNIQYF,-,15,TRBD1,TRBV7-9,TRBJ2-4
TGCAGCGTTGAACGGGGGCGGGAGACCGGGGAGCTGTTTTTT,CSVERGRETGELFF,few,14,-,TRBV29-1,TRBJ2-2
TGTGCCAGCAGCCAAGGAGAGGGGGGCAACACTGAAGCTTTCTTT,CASSQGEGGNTEAFF,-,15,-,TRBV3-1,TRBJ1-1
TGTGCCAGCTCGCGGACCCAGTACTTC,CASSRTQYF,-,9,-,TRBV18,TRBJ2-5
TGCAGTGCTAGGGCAGGGGGAAGTACTGAAGCTTTCTTT,CSARAGGSTEAFF,-,13,TRBD1,TRBV20-1,TRBJ1-1
TGTGCCTCCCAAAGGCGACCGACGATCTTAGCGAACACCGGGGAGCTGTTTTTT,CASQRRPTILANTGELFF,-,18,-,TRBV27,TRBJ2-2
TGTGCCAGCAGCTTGACCAGGGGGGGGGAGACCCAGTACTTC,CASSLTRGGETQYF,-,14,-,TRBV11-2,TRBJ2-5
TGTGCCTGGTCCACAGGGGACAGCTACAATGAGCAGTTCTTC,CAWSTGDSYNEQFF,few,14,TRBD1,TRBV30,TRBJ2-1
TGTGCCAGCAGTTACTTGGGGGTCACAGATACGCAGTATTTT,CASSYLGVTDTQYF,-,14,-,TRBV6-5,TRBJ2-3
TGCGCCAGCAGCAAGGGACAGGGCCGCAACGAGCAGTACTTC,CASSKGQGRNEQYF,-,14,TRBD1,TRBV5-1,TRBJ2-7
TGTGCCAGCAGTTTAAGGCCAGAGAACACCGGGGAGCTGTTTTTT,CASSLRPENTGELFF,few,15,-,TRBV12-3/TRBV12-4,TRBJ2-2
TGTGCCAGCAGTCCACCCGGGACGGAGCAGTTCTTC,CASSPPGTEQFF,few,12,-,TRBV6-5,TRBJ2-1
TGCAGTGCGCAGAGCAGGGGTTACGAGCAGTACTTC,CSAQSRGYEQYF,-,12,-,TRBV20-1,TRBJ2-7